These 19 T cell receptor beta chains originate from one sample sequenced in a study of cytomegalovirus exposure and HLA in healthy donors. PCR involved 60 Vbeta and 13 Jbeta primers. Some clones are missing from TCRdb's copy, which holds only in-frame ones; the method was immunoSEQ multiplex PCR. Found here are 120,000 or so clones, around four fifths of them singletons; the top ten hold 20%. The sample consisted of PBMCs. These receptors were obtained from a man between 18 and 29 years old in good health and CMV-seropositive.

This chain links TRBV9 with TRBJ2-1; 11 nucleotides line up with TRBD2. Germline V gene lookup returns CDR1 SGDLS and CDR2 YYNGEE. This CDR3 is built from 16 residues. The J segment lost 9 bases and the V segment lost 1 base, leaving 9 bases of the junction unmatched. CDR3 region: CASSVPLAGGSGEQFF. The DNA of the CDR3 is TGTGCCAGCAGCGTACCGCTAGCGGGGGGATCCGGTGAGCAGTTCTTC. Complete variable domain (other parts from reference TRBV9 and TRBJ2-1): DSGVTQTPKHLITATGQRVTLRCSPRSGDLSVYWYQQSLDQGLQFLIQYYNGEERAKGNILERFSAQQFPDLHSELNLSSLELGDSALYFCASSVPLAGGSGEQFFGPGTRLTVL.

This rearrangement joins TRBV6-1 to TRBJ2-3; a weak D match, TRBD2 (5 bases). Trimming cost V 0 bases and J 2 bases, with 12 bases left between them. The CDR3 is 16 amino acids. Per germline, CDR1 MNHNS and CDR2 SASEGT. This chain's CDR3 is CASSEAASRATDTQYF. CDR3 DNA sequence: TGTGCCAGCAGTGAAGCAGCTAGCCGGGCCACAGATACGCAGTATTTT.

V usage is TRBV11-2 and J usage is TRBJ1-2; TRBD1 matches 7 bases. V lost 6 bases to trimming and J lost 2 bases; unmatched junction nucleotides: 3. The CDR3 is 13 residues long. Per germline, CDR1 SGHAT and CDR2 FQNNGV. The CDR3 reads CASRSTGNYGYTF. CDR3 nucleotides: TGTGCCAGCAGATCGACAGGGAACTATGGCTACACCTTC.

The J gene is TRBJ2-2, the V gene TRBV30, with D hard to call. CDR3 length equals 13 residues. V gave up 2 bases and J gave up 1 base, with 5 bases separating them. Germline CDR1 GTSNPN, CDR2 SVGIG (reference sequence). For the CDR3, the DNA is TGTGCCTGGAGTTCAGGGAACACCGGGGAGCTGTTTTTT. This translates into CAWSSGNTGELFF.

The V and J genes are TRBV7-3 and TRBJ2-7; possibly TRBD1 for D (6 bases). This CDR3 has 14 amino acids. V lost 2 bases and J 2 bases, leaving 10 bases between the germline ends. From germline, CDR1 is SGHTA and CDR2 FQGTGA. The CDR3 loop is CASSLSGAAYEQYF. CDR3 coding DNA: TGTGCCAGCAGCTTATCAGGGGCAGCCTACGAGCAGTACTTC. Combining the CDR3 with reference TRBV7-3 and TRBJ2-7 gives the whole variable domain GAGVSQTPSNKVTEKGKYVELRCDPISGHTALYWYRQSLGQGPEFLIYFQGTGAADDSGLPNDRFFAVRPEGSVSTLKIQRTERGDSAVYLCASSLSGAAYEQYFGPGTRLTVT.

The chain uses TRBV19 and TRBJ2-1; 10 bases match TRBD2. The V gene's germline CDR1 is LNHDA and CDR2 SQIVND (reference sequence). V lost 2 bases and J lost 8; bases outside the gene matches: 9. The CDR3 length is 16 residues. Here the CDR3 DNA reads TGTGCCAGTAGTATAAAGCGGAGCGGGGGGGCCCATGAGCAGTTCTTC. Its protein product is CASSIKRSGGAHEQFF.

CDR3 DNA: TGTGCCAGCAGCTCCGGGACAGCCTTTGGCGAGCAGTACTTC. Protein sequence: CASSSGTAFGEQYF. V is TRBV7-9 and J is TRBJ2-7; TRBD1 matches at 7 bases. Germline assignment: CDR1 SEHNR and CDR2 FQNEAQ (reference sequence). The CDR3 is made up of 14 amino acids. Losses at the gene ends were 4 bases for V and 6 bases for J; bases not matched to a gene: 9.

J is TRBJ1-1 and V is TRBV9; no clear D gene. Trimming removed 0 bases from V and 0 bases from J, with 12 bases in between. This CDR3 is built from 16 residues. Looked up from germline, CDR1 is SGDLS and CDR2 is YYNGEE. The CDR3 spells CASSVEARGVNTEAFF. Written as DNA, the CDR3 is TGTGCCAGCAGCGTAGAGGCCCGGGGAGTGAACACTGAAGCTTTCTTT.

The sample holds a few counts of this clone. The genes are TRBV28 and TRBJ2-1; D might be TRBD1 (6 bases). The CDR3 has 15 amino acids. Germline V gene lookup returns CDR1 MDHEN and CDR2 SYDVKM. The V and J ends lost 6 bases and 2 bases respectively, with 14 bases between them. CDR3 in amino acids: CASRLTGPTYNEQFF. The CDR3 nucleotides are TGTGCCAGCAGACTGACAGGCCCTACCTACAATGAGCAGTTCTTC.

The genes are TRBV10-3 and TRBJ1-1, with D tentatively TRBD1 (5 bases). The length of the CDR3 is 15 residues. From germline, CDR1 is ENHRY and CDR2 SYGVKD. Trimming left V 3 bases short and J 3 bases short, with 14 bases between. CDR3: CAISEVDIAHTEAFF. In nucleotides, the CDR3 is TGTGCCATCAGTGAAGTGGACATCGCGCACACTGAAGCTTTCTTT.

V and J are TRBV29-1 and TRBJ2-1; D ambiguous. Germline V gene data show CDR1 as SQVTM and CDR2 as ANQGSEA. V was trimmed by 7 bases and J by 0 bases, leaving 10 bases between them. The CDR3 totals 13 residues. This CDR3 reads CSGRKSSYNEQFF. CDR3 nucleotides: TGCAGCGGCAGGAAGAGCTCCTACAATGAGCAGTTCTTC.

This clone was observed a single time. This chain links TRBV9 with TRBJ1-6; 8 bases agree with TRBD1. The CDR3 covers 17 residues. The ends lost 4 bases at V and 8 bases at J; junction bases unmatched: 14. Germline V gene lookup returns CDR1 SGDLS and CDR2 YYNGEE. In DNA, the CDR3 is TGTGCCAGCAGCCCCACGTGGACAGGGAGTATGGATTCACCCCTCCACTTT. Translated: CASSPTWTGSMDSPLHF.

DNA of the CDR3: TGTGCCAGCAGCTTTCAGGGTGGTGCTGGAAACACCATATATTTT. It translates to CASSFQGGAGNTIYF. V usage is TRBV5-8 and J usage is TRBJ1-3; possibly TRBD1 for D (5 bases). Germline assignment: CDR1 SGHTS and CDR2 YDEGEE. The CDR3 has 15 residues. The ends were cut back, 2 bases at V and 2 bases at J, with 11 bases in the middle.

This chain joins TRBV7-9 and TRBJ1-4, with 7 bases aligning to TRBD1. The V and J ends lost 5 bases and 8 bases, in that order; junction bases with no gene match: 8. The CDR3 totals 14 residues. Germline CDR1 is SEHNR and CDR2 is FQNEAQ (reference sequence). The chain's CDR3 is CASSVVGGGEKLFF. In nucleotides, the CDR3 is TGTGCCAGCAGCGTAGTAGGGGGCGGCGAAAAACTGTTTTTT.

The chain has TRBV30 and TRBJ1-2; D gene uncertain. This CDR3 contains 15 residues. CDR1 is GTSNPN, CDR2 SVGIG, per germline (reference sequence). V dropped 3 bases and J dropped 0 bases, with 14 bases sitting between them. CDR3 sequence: CAWSPPLTANYGYTF. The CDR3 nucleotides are TGTGCCTGGAGCCCCCCCCTTACAGCTAACTATGGCTACACCTTC.

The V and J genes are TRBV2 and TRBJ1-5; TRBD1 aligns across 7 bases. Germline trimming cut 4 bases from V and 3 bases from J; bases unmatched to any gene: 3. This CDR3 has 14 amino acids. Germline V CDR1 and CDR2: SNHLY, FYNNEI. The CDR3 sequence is CASSGQGDNQPQHF. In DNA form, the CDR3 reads TGTGCCAGCAGTGGACAGGGCGACAATCAGCCCCAGCATTTT.

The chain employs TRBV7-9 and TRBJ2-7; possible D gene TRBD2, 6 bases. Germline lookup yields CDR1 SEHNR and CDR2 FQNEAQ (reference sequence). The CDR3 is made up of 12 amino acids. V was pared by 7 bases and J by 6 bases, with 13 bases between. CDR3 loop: CASTGRTGEQYF. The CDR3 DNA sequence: TGTGCCAGCACCGGGAGAACAGGCGAGCAGTACTTC.

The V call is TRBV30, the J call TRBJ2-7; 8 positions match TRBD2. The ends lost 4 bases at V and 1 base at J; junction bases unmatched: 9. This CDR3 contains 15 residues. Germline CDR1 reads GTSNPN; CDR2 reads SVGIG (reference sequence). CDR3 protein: CAWMRAGGISYEQYF. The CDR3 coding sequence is TGTGCCTGGATGCGGGCGGGGGGCATTTCCTACGAGCAGTACTTC.

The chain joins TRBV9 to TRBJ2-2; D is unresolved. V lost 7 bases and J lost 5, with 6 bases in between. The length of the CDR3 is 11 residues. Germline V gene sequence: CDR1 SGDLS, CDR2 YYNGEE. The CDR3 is CASGRTGELFF. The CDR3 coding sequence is TGTGCCAGCGGCAGAACCGGGGAGCTGTTTTTT.